This section outlines one TCR beta chain sequence together with its context. Its specificity is not known. These data come from a study of T cell repertoires in cytomegalovirus infection. Study background: The study used recently identified HLA-C-restricted and well-studied HLA-B-restricted CMV epitopes. Notes on the study in general: Ex vivo, HLA-C-restricted CMV-specific TCR beta clonotypes prevailed over the rest of the response.

MiXCR was run by TCRdb on the reads, yielding one entry per CDR3 protein. The top ten clones hold over 10% of a sample with some 800,000 distinct CDR3 sequences, 25% to 35% of them seen once. In germline, CDR1 is MDHEN, CDR2 SYDVKM. The CDR3 is made up of 13 amino acids. The ends were cut back, 7 bases at V and 2 bases at J, with 11 bases in the middle. The chain recombines TRBV28 with TRBJ1-2; D remains ambiguous. This TCR was recovered from a human donor in good health (CMV status not recorded). Some clones in this sample may be carry-over from other donors' samples. Sequencing was performed on cultured CD8+ T cells from PBMCs, taken from culture after CMV antigen stimulation. Here the CDR3 DNA reads TGTGCCAGCATCCCGACGGGGAACTATGGCTACACCTTC. Amino acid sequence: CASIPTGNYGYTF.